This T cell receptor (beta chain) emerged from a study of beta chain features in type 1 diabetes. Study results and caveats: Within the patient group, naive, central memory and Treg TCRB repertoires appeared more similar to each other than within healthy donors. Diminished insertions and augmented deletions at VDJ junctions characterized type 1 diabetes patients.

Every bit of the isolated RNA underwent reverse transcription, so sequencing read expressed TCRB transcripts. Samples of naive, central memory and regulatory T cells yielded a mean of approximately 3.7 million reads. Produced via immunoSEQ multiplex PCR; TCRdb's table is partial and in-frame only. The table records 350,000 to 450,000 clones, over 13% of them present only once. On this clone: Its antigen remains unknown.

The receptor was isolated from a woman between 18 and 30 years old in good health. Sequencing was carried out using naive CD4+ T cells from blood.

The CDR3 region has the DNA TGTGCCAGCAGCTTAGTCGGGACTAGCGGGAGACCCCACGAGCAGTACTTC. The encoded protein is CASSLVGTSGRPHEQYF. The chain joins TRBV7-2 to TRBJ2-7; TRBD2 agrees at 14 bases. With 1 base clipped from V and 5 bases from J, the junction kept 7 bases outside the gene matches. Per germline, CDR1 SGHTA and CDR2 FQGNSA. The CDR3 sequence is 17 residues long.